The 18 T cell receptor beta chains listed next were all sequenced from one sample in a study of monozygotic twins with inflammatory bowel disease. After re-calling the 5' RACE reads, TCRdb lists one entry per CDR3 protein, DNA absent. The data include about 150,000 distinct CDR3 sequences; the top ten clones carry roughly 1.2%. What was sequenced was blood. These receptors all stem from a human donor with ulcerative colitis or Crohn's disease, or a healthy co-twin of an affected twin (not recorded which).

This chain links TRBV9 with TRBJ2-7; checking the TCRdb D call of TRBD2 is not possible without DNA. Germline lookup yields CDR1 SGDLS and CDR2 YYNGEE. This CDR3 has 18 residues. The CDR3 protein is CASSVGLLTSGRRNEQYF.

The CDR3 loop reads CASSPTRGEQYF. The gene calls are TRBV12-3 or TRBV12-4 and TRBJ2-7; TCRdb gives TRBD2 as the D gene, but with no DNA this cannot be confirmed. There are 12 residues in the CDR3.

The chain employs TRBV7-3 and TRBJ2-7; TCRdb picks TRBD2, but there is no DNA to check that call. The CDR3 is 16 residues long. The germline V gene has CDR1 SGHTA and CDR2 FQGTGA. The CDR3 here is CASSASPSGRIYEQYF.

The V and J genes are TRBV5-6 and TRBJ1-1. Germline V gives CDR1 SGHDT, CDR2 YYEEEE. The CDR3 spans 14 residues. The CDR3 here is CASRAARLNTEAFF.

This chain joins TRBV12-3 or TRBV12-4 and TRBJ2-1; the TCRdb call, TRBD2, lacks DNA for checking. There are 12 residues in the CDR3. This chain's CDR3 is CASSEGNLEQFF.

V usage is TRBV11-3 and J usage is TRBJ2-2; there is no DNA to check the TCRdb D call of TRBD1. CDR1 and CDR2 (germline): SGHNT, YENEEA. The CDR3 totals 16 residues. CDR3 region: CASSLGGTGDTGELFF. The whole variable domain, filled in from reference TRBV11-3 and TRBJ2-2, reads EAGVVQSPRYKIIEKKQPVAFWCNPISGHNTLYWYLQNLGQGPELLIRYENEEAVDDSQLPKDRFSAERLKGVDSTLKIQPAELGDSAVYLCASSLGGTGDTGELFFGEGSRLTVL.

The chain employs TRBV10-3 and TRBJ2-2; TCRdb reports TRBD1, a call that lacks DNA to check it against. CDR3 length: 16 residues. Per germline, CDR1 ENHRY and CDR2 SYGVKD. This CDR3 reads CATLNVGDPNTGELFF.

The chain is built from TRBV12-3 or TRBV12-4 and TRBJ2-2. The CDR3 runs 16 residues. The CDR3: CASSLQGSANTGELFF.

The V gene is TRBV3-1, the J gene TRBJ2-2; lacking DNA, the TRBD2 call made by TCRdb goes unchecked. Germline lookup yields CDR1 LGHDT and CDR2 YNNKEL (reference sequence). This CDR3 has 16 residues. This CDR3 reads CASSPNVGPNTGELFF. Full variable domain (outside the CDR3, taken from reference TRBV3-1 and TRBJ2-2): DTAVSQTPKYLVTQMGNDKSIKCEQNLGHDTMYWYKQDSKKFLKIMFSYNNKELIINETVPNRFSPKSPDKAHLNLHINSLELGDSAVYFCASSPNVGPNTGELFFGEGSRLTVL.

The chain joins TRBV5-6 to TRBJ1-4. CDR3 length equals 21 residues. Germline CDR1 reads SGHDT; CDR2 reads YYEEEE. The CDR3 spells CASSLFLSAAGLRSDGEKLFF. Full variable domain (outside the CDR3, taken from reference TRBV5-6 and TRBJ1-4): DAGVTQSPTHLIKTRGQQVTLRCSPKSGHDTVSWYQQALGQGPQFIFQYYEEEERQRGNFPDRFSGHQFPNYSSELNVNALLLGDSALYLCASSLFLSAAGLRSDGEKLFFGSGTQLSVL.

The rearrangement joins TRBV6-1 to TRBJ2-3; the D call of TRBD2 rests on TCRdb alone, since no DNA is present to check it. Germline values: CDR1 MNHNS, CDR2 SASEGT. The CDR3 has 14 residues. CDR3 loop: CASSPIGQSFLRYF.

The CDR3 sequence is CASDWSGANVLTF. The chain links TRBV12-3 or TRBV12-4 to TRBJ2-6. The CDR3 contains 13 residues.

The rearrangement links TRBV5-1 to TRBJ2-5; TCRdb indicates TRBD2, and absent DNA this call remains unverified. The CDR3 spans 14 residues. Germline V gene sequence: CDR1 SGHRS, CDR2 YFSETQ. The chain's CDR3 is CASSFLAGQETQYF.

The chain uses TRBV5-1 and TRBJ2-3; absent DNA, TCRdb's TRBD1 call cannot be checked. The CDR3 is 17 residues long. Germline lookup yields CDR1 SGHRS and CDR2 YFSETQ. CDR3 sequence: CASSSRGLGPRADTQYF.

The rearrangement uses TRBV5-5 and TRBJ1-5. The CDR3 is 15 residues long. Germline lookup yields CDR1 SGHKS and CDR2 YYEKEE (reference sequence). This CDR3 is CASSLEGLDLQPQHF.

J is TRBJ2-1 and V is TRBV20-1; TCRdb lists TRBD2, though no DNA is available to test this call. There are 16 residues in the CDR3. The V gene's germline CDR1 is DFQATT and CDR2 SNEGSKA (reference sequence). The CDR3 here is CSARDAGLAGGGEQFF.

The chain joins TRBV30 to TRBJ1-2. The CDR3 totals 13 residues. Germline V gives CDR1 GTSNPN, CDR2 SVGIG (reference sequence). CDR3 loop: CAWSVGVNYGYTF.

V and J are TRBV30 and TRBJ2-3; the D call from TCRdb, TRBD2, cannot be confirmed without DNA. CDR3 length: 14 amino acids. Germline V gives CDR1 GTSNPN, CDR2 SVGIG (reference sequence). The CDR3 reads CAWSALADTDTQYF.